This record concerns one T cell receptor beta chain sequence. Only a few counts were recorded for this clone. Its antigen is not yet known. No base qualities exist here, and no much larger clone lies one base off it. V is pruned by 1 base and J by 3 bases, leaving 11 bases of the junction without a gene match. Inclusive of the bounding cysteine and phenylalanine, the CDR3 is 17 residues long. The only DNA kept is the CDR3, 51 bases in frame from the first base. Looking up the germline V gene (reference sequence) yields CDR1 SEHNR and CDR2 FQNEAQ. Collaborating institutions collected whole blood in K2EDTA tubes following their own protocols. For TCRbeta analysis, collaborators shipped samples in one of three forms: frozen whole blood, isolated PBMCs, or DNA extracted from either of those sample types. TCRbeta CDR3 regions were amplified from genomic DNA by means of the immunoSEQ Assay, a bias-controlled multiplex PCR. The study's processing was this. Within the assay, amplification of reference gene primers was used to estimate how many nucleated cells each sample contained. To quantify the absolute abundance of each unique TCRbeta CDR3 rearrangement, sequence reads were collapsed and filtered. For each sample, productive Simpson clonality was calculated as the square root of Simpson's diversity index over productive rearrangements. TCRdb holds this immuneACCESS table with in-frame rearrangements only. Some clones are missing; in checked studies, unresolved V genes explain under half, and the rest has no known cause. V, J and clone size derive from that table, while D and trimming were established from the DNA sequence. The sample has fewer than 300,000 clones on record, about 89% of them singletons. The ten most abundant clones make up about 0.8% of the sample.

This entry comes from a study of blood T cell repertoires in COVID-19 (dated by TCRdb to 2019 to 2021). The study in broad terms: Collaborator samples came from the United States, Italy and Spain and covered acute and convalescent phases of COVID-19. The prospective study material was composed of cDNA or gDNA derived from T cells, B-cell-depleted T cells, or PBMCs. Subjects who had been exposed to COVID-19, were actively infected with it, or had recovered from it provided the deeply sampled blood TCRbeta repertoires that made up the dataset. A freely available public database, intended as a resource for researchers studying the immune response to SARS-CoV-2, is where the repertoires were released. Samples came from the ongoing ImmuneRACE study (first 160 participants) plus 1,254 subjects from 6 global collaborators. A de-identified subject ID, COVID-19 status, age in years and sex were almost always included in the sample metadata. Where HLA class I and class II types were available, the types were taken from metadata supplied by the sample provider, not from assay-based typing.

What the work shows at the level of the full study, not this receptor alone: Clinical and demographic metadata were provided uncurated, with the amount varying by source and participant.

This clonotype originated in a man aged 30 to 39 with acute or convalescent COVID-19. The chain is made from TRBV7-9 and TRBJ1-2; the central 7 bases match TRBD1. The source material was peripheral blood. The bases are TGTGCCAGCAGCTTAGGGACAGGCCCCAGGATCTACTATGGCTACACCTTC. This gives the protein CASSLGTGPRIYYGYTF.